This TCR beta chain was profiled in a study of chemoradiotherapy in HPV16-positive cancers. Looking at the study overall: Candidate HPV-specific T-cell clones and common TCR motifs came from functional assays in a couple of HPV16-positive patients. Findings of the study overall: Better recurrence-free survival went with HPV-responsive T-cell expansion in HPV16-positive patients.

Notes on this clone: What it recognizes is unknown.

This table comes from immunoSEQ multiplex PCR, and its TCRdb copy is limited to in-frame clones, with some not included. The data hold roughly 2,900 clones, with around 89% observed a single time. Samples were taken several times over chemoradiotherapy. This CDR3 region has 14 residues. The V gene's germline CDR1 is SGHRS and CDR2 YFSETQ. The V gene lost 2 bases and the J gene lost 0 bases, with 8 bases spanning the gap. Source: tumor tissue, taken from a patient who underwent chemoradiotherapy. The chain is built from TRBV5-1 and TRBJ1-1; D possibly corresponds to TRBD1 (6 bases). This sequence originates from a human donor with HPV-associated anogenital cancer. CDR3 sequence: CASSFGTLNTEAFF. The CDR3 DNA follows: TGCGCCAGCAGCTTCGGGACATTGAACACTGAAGCTTTCTTT.